These T cell receptor beta chains were read from a single sample in a study of blood T cell repertoires in COVID-19. Clones were read by immunoSEQ multiplex PCR, and TCRdb kept only the in-frame ones, dropping some. Of around 170,000 clones in the sample, approximately 84% were seen once. The sample comprised peripheral blood. These receptors originate from a woman aged 80 or over with acute or convalescent COVID-19. The CDR3 runs from the conserved cysteine through the conserved F or W. Each record gives: V gene, clone size, J gene, D gene, CDR3 protein, CDR3 DNA. A D gene is named only where the DNA matches it firmly. A clone size is listed for some rows: how often the clone was seen (once, few, many), or a class if it is expanded.

v_call: TRBV5-6
clone_size: NA
j_call: TRBJ2-5
d_call: TRBD1
cdr3_aa: CASSLGDRQETQYF
cdr3_nt: TGTGCCAGCAGCTTGGGGGACAGACAAGAGACCCAGTACTTC

v_call: TRBV6-5
clone_size: NA
j_call: TRBJ2-3
d_call: TRBD2
cdr3_aa: CASTASGRTDTQYF
cdr3_nt: TGTGCCAGCACAGCTAGCGGGCGCACAGATACGCAGTATTTT

v_call: TRBV30
clone_size: NA
j_call: TRBJ1-5
d_call: NA
cdr3_aa: CAWVTQDFNQPQHF
cdr3_nt: TGTGCCTGGGTGACGCAGGACTTCAATCAGCCCCAGCATTTT

v_call: TRBV18
clone_size: NA
j_call: TRBJ2-3
d_call: NA
cdr3_aa: CASSPNLQVTTDTQYF
cdr3_nt: TGTGCCAGCTCACCAAATCTACAGGTGACCACAGATACGCAGTATTTT

v_call: TRBV6-5
clone_size: NA
j_call: TRBJ2-7
d_call: TRBD1
cdr3_aa: CASSRQGPSEQYF
cdr3_nt: TGTGCCAGCAGCCGACAGGGACCGAGCGAGCAGTACTTC

v_call: TRBV19
clone_size: few
j_call: TRBJ1-1
d_call: NA
cdr3_aa: CASSTPPGTGLTEAFF
cdr3_nt: TGTGCCAGTAGTACACCTCCCGGAACAGGCCTTACTGAAGCTTTCTTT

v_call: TRBV27
clone_size: NA
j_call: TRBJ1-1
d_call: TRBD1
cdr3_aa: CASKQGDRVNTEAFF
cdr3_nt: TGTGCCAGCAAACAAGGCGACAGGGTGAACACTGAAGCTTTCTTT

v_call: TRBV7-4
clone_size: once
j_call: TRBJ2-1
d_call: TRBD2
cdr3_aa: CASSLAPAGGPLNEQFF
cdr3_nt: TGTGCCAGCAGCTTAGCTCCAGCGGGGGGGCCATTAAATGAGCAGTTCTTC

v_call: TRBV28
clone_size: NA
j_call: TRBJ1-3
d_call: TRBD1
cdr3_aa: CASSTTGNGNTIYF
cdr3_nt: TGTGCCAGCAGCACGACAGGGAATGGAAACACCATATATTTT

v_call: TRBV9
clone_size: NA
j_call: TRBJ2-1
d_call: TRBD2
cdr3_aa: CASSPASGNYNEQFF
cdr3_nt: TGTGCCAGCAGCCCCGCCAGCGGGAACTACAATGAGCAGTTCTTC

v_call: TRBV5-1
clone_size: NA
j_call: TRBJ2-3
d_call: TRBD2
cdr3_aa: CASSTGTSGGADTQYF
cdr3_nt: TGCGCCAGCAGCACGGGGACTAGCGGGGGAGCAGATACGCAGTATTTT

v_call: TRBV29-1
clone_size: NA
j_call: TRBJ2-2
d_call: NA
cdr3_aa: CSVATGAGELFF
cdr3_nt: TGCAGCGTTGCAACCGGGGCCGGGGAGCTGTTTTTT

v_call: TRBV19
clone_size: NA
j_call: TRBJ2-2
d_call: NA
cdr3_aa: CASSTGHTNTGELFF
cdr3_nt: TGTGCCAGTAGTACAGGACACACGAACACCGGGGAGCTGTTTTTT

v_call: TRBV5-1
clone_size: NA
j_call: TRBJ2-2
d_call: NA
cdr3_aa: CASSSRENTGELFF
cdr3_nt: TGCGCCAGCAGCAGCCGGGAAAACACCGGGGAGCTGTTTTTT

v_call: TRBV4-1
clone_size: few
j_call: TRBJ2-1
d_call: TRBD2
cdr3_aa: CASSLGTSGGANEQFF
cdr3_nt: TGCGCCAGCAGCCTTGGGACTAGCGGGGGGGCTAATGAGCAGTTCTTC

v_call: TRBV5-1
clone_size: NA
j_call: TRBJ2-1
d_call: TRBD2
cdr3_aa: CASSFGLAGRYNEQFF
cdr3_nt: TGCGCCAGCAGCTTCGGACTAGCGGGGAGATACAATGAGCAGTTCTTC

v_call: TRBV19
clone_size: NA
j_call: TRBJ1-2
d_call: TRBD1
cdr3_aa: CASSIGTAYGYTF
cdr3_nt: TGTGCCAGTAGTATCGGGACAGCCTATGGCTACACCTTC

v_call: TRBV6-1
clone_size: NA
j_call: TRBJ1-1
d_call: TRBD1
cdr3_aa: CASSERQGTEAFF
cdr3_nt: TGTGCCAGCAGTGAACGACAGGGGACTGAAGCTTTCTTT

v_call: TRBV28
clone_size: NA
j_call: TRBJ2-7
d_call: NA
cdr3_aa: CASSLLGGGDEQYF
cdr3_nt: TGTGCCAGCAGTTTATTGGGGGGTGGGGACGAGCAGTACTTC

v_call: TRBV7-8
clone_size: few
j_call: TRBJ1-5
d_call: NA
cdr3_aa: CASSLAGGSQPQHF
cdr3_nt: TGTGCCAGCAGCTTAGCGGGGGGGAGTCAGCCCCAGCATTTT

v_call: TRBV3-1/TRBV3-2
clone_size: NA
j_call: TRBJ1-1
d_call: NA
cdr3_aa: CASSQVSGMNTEAFF
cdr3_nt: TGTGCCAGCAGCCAAGTATCGGGGATGAACACTGAAGCTTTCTTT

v_call: TRBV7-9
clone_size: NA
j_call: TRBJ2-2
d_call: TRBD1
cdr3_aa: CASSLAGTGIGAGELFF
cdr3_nt: TGTGCCAGCAGCTTAGCAGGGACAGGGATTGGCGCCGGGGAGCTGTTTTTT

v_call: TRBV4-2
clone_size: NA
j_call: TRBJ2-1
d_call: NA
cdr3_aa: CASSQEARGGFDEQFF
cdr3_nt: TGTGCCAGCAGCCAAGAGGCCCGGGGAGGTTTCGATGAGCAGTTCTTC

v_call: TRBV25-1
clone_size: once
j_call: TRBJ2-2
d_call: TRBD2
cdr3_aa: CASRGVNTGELFF
cdr3_nt: TGTGCCAGCCGGGGGGTAAACACCGGGGAGCTGTTTTTT

v_call: TRBV1
clone_size: once
j_call: TRBJ2-5
d_call: NA
cdr3_aa: CTSSRIPGQIPFRQGEETQYF
cdr3_nt: TGCACCAGCAGCCGCATACCGGGACAGATACCCTTCCGACAGGGAGAAGAGACCCAGTACTTC

v_call: TRBV6-5
clone_size: NA
j_call: TRBJ1-1
d_call: TRBD1
cdr3_aa: CASRPRQGAEAFF
cdr3_nt: TGTGCCAGCAGACCTCGACAGGGGGCTGAAGCTTTCTTT

v_call: TRBV11-3
clone_size: few
j_call: TRBJ1-1
d_call: TRBD1
cdr3_aa: CASSLGQGAARTEAFF
cdr3_nt: TGTGCCAGCAGCTTAGGGCAGGGGGCAGCAAGGACTGAAGCTTTCTTT

v_call: TRBV12-3/TRBV12-4
clone_size: NA
j_call: TRBJ2-1
d_call: NA
cdr3_aa: CASRRQDYNEQFF
cdr3_nt: TGTGCCAGCAGAAGGCAGGACTACAATGAGCAGTTCTTC

v_call: TRBV19
clone_size: NA
j_call: TRBJ1-5
d_call: NA
cdr3_aa: CASSIGQGHQPQHF
cdr3_nt: TGTGCCAGTAGTATAGGTCAGGGCCATCAGCCCCAGCATTTT

v_call: TRBV28
clone_size: NA
j_call: TRBJ2-7
d_call: NA
cdr3_aa: CASSLQGYFYEQYF
cdr3_nt: TGTGCCAGCAGCCTCCAGGGGTACTTCTACGAGCAGTACTTC

v_call: TRBV19
clone_size: NA
j_call: TRBJ1-5
d_call: TRBD1
cdr3_aa: CASSMEQGARQPQHF
cdr3_nt: TGTGCCAGTAGTATGGAACAGGGGGCTAGGCAGCCCCAGCATTTT

v_call: TRBV19
clone_size: NA
j_call: TRBJ2-3
d_call: TRBD1
cdr3_aa: CASSIGAGGIDTQYF
cdr3_nt: TGTGCCAGTAGTATAGGGGCAGGGGGCATAGATACGCAGTATTTT

v_call: TRBV28
clone_size: NA
j_call: TRBJ1-2
d_call: TRBD1
cdr3_aa: CASRITGTGVSWGYTF
cdr3_nt: TGTGCCAGCCGAATTACCGGGACAGGGGTCTCGTGGGGCTACACCTTC

v_call: TRBV19
clone_size: NA
j_call: TRBJ1-5
d_call: TRBD1
cdr3_aa: CASSTTGLQPQHF
cdr3_nt: TGTGCCAGTAGTACGACAGGGCTTCAGCCCCAGCATTTT

v_call: TRBV2
clone_size: NA
j_call: TRBJ2-3
d_call: TRBD2
cdr3_aa: CASHDYGRGAGDTQYF
cdr3_nt: TGTGCCAGCCATGACTATGGGCGGGGGGCCGGAGATACGCAGTATTTT

v_call: TRBV11-2
clone_size: NA
j_call: TRBJ2-1
d_call: TRBD2
cdr3_aa: CASSLWPSGSSEQFF
cdr3_nt: TGTGCCAGCAGCTTATGGCCTAGCGGGAGTTCTGAGCAGTTCTTC

v_call: TRBV29-1
clone_size: once
j_call: TRBJ1-1
d_call: NA
cdr3_aa: CSVTLVDSLIPEAFF
cdr3_nt: TGCAGCGTTACTTTAGTGGACAGTCTGATTCCTGAAGCTTTCTTT

v_call: TRBV30
clone_size: few
j_call: TRBJ1-2
d_call: TRBD1
cdr3_aa: CAYMTGLYSYGYTF
cdr3_nt: TGTGCCTATATGACAGGGTTGTACAGCTATGGCTACACCTTC

v_call: TRBV29-1
clone_size: NA
j_call: TRBJ1-4
d_call: NA
cdr3_aa: CSVYRDEKLFF
cdr3_nt: TGCAGCGTGTACAGGGACGAAAAACTGTTTTTT

v_call: TRBV29-1
clone_size: NA
j_call: TRBJ1-5
d_call: TRBD1
cdr3_aa: CSARTGNQPQHF
cdr3_nt: TGCAGCGCTCGGACAGGGAATCAGCCCCAGCATTTT

v_call: TRBV19
clone_size: NA
j_call: TRBJ1-1
d_call: NA
cdr3_aa: CASSNAESTEAFF
cdr3_nt: TGTGCCAGTAGTAACGCCGAGAGCACTGAAGCTTTCTTT